This T cell receptor (beta chain) was sequenced during a study of beta chain features in type 1 diabetes. Study as a whole: There was similarity between patients and healthy donors in age, gender and cell yields.

This CDR3 spans 13 amino acids. With 4 bases removed from V and 2 bases from J, the gap between germline ends came to 10 bases. The germline V gene encodes CDR1 SGHNT and CDR2 YYREEE (reference sequence). This clone was observed a handful of times. No antigen is known for it. General study results and limits: When VDJ junctions were examined, type 1 diabetes patients showed fewer insertions and more deletions. Within each of all four CD4+ subsets, Type 1 diabetes patients had TCRB CDR3s that were moderately but significantly shorter.

Donors contributed one heparinised blood draw apiece, averaging approximately 120 mL. Reverse transcribing all isolated RNA meant expressed TCRB transcripts were sequenced. Measured with immunoSEQ multiplex PCR; TCRdb has only the in-frame clones, and not every one. The data show about 270,000 clones, roughly an eighth seen once. The sequence derives from a man aged 25 to 40 with type 1 diabetes. Source material: naive CD4+ T cells from blood. The chain uses TRBV5-4 and TRBJ2-7; tentatively, D is TRBD1 (5 bases). The CDR3 bases are TGTGCCAGCAGCACTGACAGTACCTACGAGCAGTACTTC. Its translation: CASSTDSTYEQYF. Together with reference TRBV5-4 and TRBJ2-7, the CDR3 gives the full variable domain: ETGVTQSPTHLIKTRGQQVTLRCSSQSGHNTVSWYQQALGQGPQFIFQYYREEENGRGNFPPRFSGLQFPNYSSELNVNALELDDSALYLCASSTDSTYEQYFGPGTRLTVT.